Sequencing of this TCR beta chain was carried out in a study of vaccination effects on CD4 cells after COVID-19 (dated by TCRdb to between 2020 and 2023). Notes on the research overall: Across the study, the median time from the second dose to post-vaccine sampling was 72 days (range 14 to 241). A total of ten to eleven COVID-19 convalescent patients and several SARS-CoV-2-naive healthy vaccine recipients were included in the full study. In the study, cultures from other donors were sequenced using the Oncomine TCR Beta short-read assay on an Illumina iSeq 100. SARS-CoV-2 spike-specific CD4+ TCR repertoires from before and after mRNA vaccination were compared in COVID-19 convalescent patients and in infection-naive vaccine recipients.

The germline V gene encodes CDR1 LGHNA and CDR2 YSLEER. The CDR3, cysteine through phenylalanine, is 13 amino acids long. Left in the record is the CDR3 DNA by itself, 39 bases read in frame from the first base. Trimming at the junction amounts to 3 bases on V and 0 bases on J, and the germline ends lie 5 bases apart. Only one count was recorded for this clone. Its antigen is not yet known. Qualities for individual bases were not recorded, and no much larger clone is one base off. In the ViraFEST assay, PBMC were stimulated with viral peptide pools, and antigen-specific CD4+ T cell clonotypes were then identified by expansion using TCR sequencing. After about 9 days of culture, CD4+ T cells were isolated with the EasySep CD4+ T cell isolation kit. Two doses of either the BNT162b2 or the mRNA-1273 mRNA SARS-CoV-2 vaccine were administered to participants. The absence of prior SARS-CoV-2 infection in healthy vaccine recipients was confirmed by negative nucleocapsid antibodies before and after vaccination. Each well held two million PBMC cultured in IMDM containing about 5.5% human AB serum, roughly 9.6 IU/ml IL-2 and gentamicin, along with about 9.3 ug/ml peptides. Half of the culture medium was replaced with fresh IL-2-containing medium on days 3 and 7. Each peptide stimulation condition was cultured in triplicate wells unless otherwise noted. Using Ficoll-Paque Plus gradient centrifugation, PBMC were separated from whole blood and then either used fresh or cryopreserved at -140C. Overlapping peptide pools spanned the spike proteins of SARS-CoV-2 and the common cold coronaviruses HCoV-NL63, HCoV-OC43 and HCoV-229E. The QIAamp micro DNA kit was used to extract genomic DNA from the cultured CD4+ T cells.

What the research found in general, with its limitations: Clones induced by infection and clones induced by vaccination both contracted markedly at late timepoints after vaccination, which fits with T cell responses waning over time. Among healthy vaccine recipients, nearly all vaccine-induced clones were SARS-CoV-2 mono-reactive, and just 1 of 255 was cross-reactive with common cold coronaviruses. The study was limited by a small number of convalescent patients and lacked early post-infection timepoints.

The protocol used for the library was the immunoSEQ multiplex PCR assay. DNA from the cultured, isolated CD4+ T cells was subjected to TCR beta CDR3 sequencing. Per the source publication's procedure: Non-productive TCR sequences were removed and reads were trimmed to the CDR3 region, keeping CDR3s of at least 7 amino acids. The MANAFEST web app was used to identify antigen-specific clonotypes by comparing expansion in peptide wells with expansion in reference cultures. Positive clones required FDR<0.05 expansion versus reference and all other wells, odds ratio above 5, and frequency above 0.1% in two replicate wells. A clonotype was defined as cross-reactive if the clonotype was significantly expanded both in SARS-CoV-2 spike wells and in at least one common cold coronavirus spike condition. Using the stringdist R package, CDR3 similarity was measured by Levenshtein distance, and unrooted trees were constructed with ape in R 3.6.1. Not all clones reach the TCRdb copy of this immuneACCESS table, which keeps in-frame sequences only. Checked studies attribute under half of the gap to unresolved V genes and leave the rest unexplained. The DNA was the basis for D and trimming; V, J and clone size are from that table. This sample has fewer than 85,000 clones in its table, and 76% of those were observed once. 0.75% to 1% of the sample comes from the top ten.

The TCR sequence derives from a human donor who received a COVID-19 vaccine. This receptor chain uses TRBV4-3 and TRBJ2-5; there is no confident call for the D gene. The sample consisted of CD4+ T cells from PBMCs cultured with HCoV-OC43 spike peptides, taken after COVID-19 vaccination. Explained via the paper, the cell subset or site label denotes: HCoV-OC43 spike overlapping peptide pool stimulation. CDR3 region: CASSHNYQETQYF. The DNA is TGCGCCAGCAGCCATAACTACCAAGAGACCCAGTACTTC.